This TCR beta chain was obtained from a study of T-cell reconstitution after alpha-beta-depleted transplantation in children (dated by TCRdb to the mid-2010s). In the study overall: The study quantitatively tracked T-cell immune reconstitution after TCRalphabeta/CD19-depleted allogeneic hematopoietic cell transplantation in children using TCR repertoire profiling.

The cysteine opens and the phenylalanine closes a CDR3 of 19 amino acids. Of all the DNA, just the CDR3 is kept, 57 bases in frame from base 1. The germline V gene encodes CDR1 SGHRS and CDR2 YFSETQ. V trim: 4 bases; J trim: 0 bases; unmatched bases: 13. Receptors were amplified or captured by PCR. TCRdb lists the instrument as Illumina HiSeq 2500. To normalize quantification of the TCRbeta repertoire, the TCR libraries were built with molecular barcoding that relied on unique molecular identifiers. TCRdb cleaned the public reads at Q25 with fastp, built clones with MiXCR and kept in-frame beta chains. Each record represents a unique CDR3 protein, reported with the most common genes and DNA among its rows. This sample lists about 110,000 distinct CDR3 sequences; approximately 10% were detected once. 8% of the sample rests with the top ten. This clonotype has ten or more counts. This clone's antigen is unknown. The record has no base qualities; no much larger clone is one base away.

The specimen comprised PBMCs from the stem cell graft donor, sampled from the stem cell graft. The rearranged chain carries TRBV5-1 and TRBJ2-1, and TRBD2 matches 10 of the central bases. The origin of this receptor is a human donor who donated a stem cell graft to a child with acute lymphoblastic leukemia. The sequenced DNA: TGCGCCAGCAGCCATTCTCTAGCGGGGGACCCGCCCTCCTACAATGAGCAGTTCTTC. It translates to CASSHSLAGDPPSYNEQFF.